The 30 T cell receptor beta chains presented below share a single source sample, sequenced in a study of blood T cell repertoires in COVID-19. Sequencing used immunoSEQ multiplex PCR; TCRdb keeps in-frame clones, though not all of them. The sample records approximately 94,000 clones, 70% to 85% being singletons. Sequencing was done on a sample of peripheral blood. These receptor sequences come from a man between 60 and 70 years old with acute or convalescent COVID-19.

The V gene is TRBV7-9, the J gene TRBJ1-3; D is unresolved. V lost 4 bases and J 0 bases, leaving 19 bases between the germline ends. The germline gives CDR1 SEHNR, CDR2 FQNEAQ (reference sequence). The CDR3 length is 18 residues. Here the CDR3 DNA reads TGTGCCAGCAGCTCGCAGGAGGCAGGCTCCTACTCTGGAAACACCATATATTTT. Translating gives CASSSQEAGSYSGNTIYF.

This chain uses TRBV5-1 with TRBJ1-2; D ambiguous. The CDR3 is 15 amino acids. Trimming cost V 2 bases and J 2 bases, with 13 bases left between them. Per germline, CDR1 SGHRS and CDR2 YFSETQ. CDR3 loop: CASSFRGPDNYGYTF. The CDR3 bases are TGCGCCAGCAGCTTTCGGGGTCCAGACAACTATGGCTACACCTTC.

In its sample, this clone was seen a few times. The rearrangement uses TRBV5-6 and TRBJ1-1; possible D gene TRBD1, 5 bases. The V gene lost 0 bases and the J gene lost 1 base, with 22 bases spanning the gap. The CDR3 is made up of 19 amino acids. The V gene's germline CDR1 is SGHDT and CDR2 YYEEEE. The CDR3 spells CASSLANKATLGGNTEAFF. For the CDR3, the DNA is TGTGCCAGCAGCTTGGCCAACAAGGCCACCTTGGGGGGGAACACTGAAGCTTTCTTT.

The chain has TRBV4-1 and TRBJ1-5; the D gene is possibly TRBD1 (5 bases). The germline CDR1 and CDR2 sequences are MGHRA and YSYEKL. V lost 0 bases and J lost 7, with 16 bases in between. The length of the CDR3 is 16 residues. This CDR3 is CASSQDLAGPWQPQHF. The CDR3 nucleotides are TGCGCCAGCAGCCAAGATCTCGCAGGGCCTTGGCAGCCCCAGCATTTT.

The V call is TRBV19, the J call TRBJ1-5, with 7 nucleotides matching TRBD1. CDR1 and CDR2 from the germline V gene are LNHDA and SQIVND (reference sequence). Losses at the gene ends were 7 bases for V and 3 bases for J; bases not matched to a gene: 6. This CDR3 spans 14 amino acids. This CDR3 reads CASTTTGVNQPQHF. In DNA form, the CDR3 reads TGTGCCAGTACTACCACAGGGGTCAATCAGCCCCAGCATTTT.

The chain combines TRBV19 with TRBJ2-1, with 8 bases that match TRBD1. Germline trimming cut 6 bases from V and 2 bases from J; bases unmatched to any gene: 6. CDR3 length equals 15 residues. From germline, CDR1 is LNHDA and CDR2 SQIVND (reference sequence). The CDR3 spells CASRKGQGTYNEQFF. CDR3 sequence (DNA): TGTGCCAGTAGAAAAGGACAGGGAACCTACAATGAGCAGTTCTTC.

Concerning this clone itself: An end of the junction does not agree with germline; a read error may underlie this. The chain carries TRBV2 and TRBJ2-1; D is perhaps TRBD2 (5 bases). CDR3 length: 12 residues. CDR1 SNHLY and CDR2 FYNNEI come from the germline V gene. CDR3 protein: CASKDDYTEQFF. CDR3 coding DNA: TGTGCCAGCAAAGATGACTACACTGAGCAGTTCTTC.

This chain joins TRBV5-1 and TRBJ2-1, with D perhaps matching TRBD2 (5 bases). Trimming stripped 3 bases from V and 0 bases from J, with 13 bases between. Germline V gene lookup returns CDR1 SGHRS and CDR2 YFSETQ. The CDR3 loop spans 16 amino acids. The CDR3 spells CASSSNGLPSYNEQFF. As DNA, the CDR3 is TGCGCCAGCAGCTCAAACGGACTCCCCTCCTACAATGAGCAGTTCTTC. The whole variable domain, filled in from reference TRBV5-1 and TRBJ2-1, reads KAGVTQTPRYLIKTRGQQVTLSCSPISGHRSVSWYQQTPGQGLQFLFEYFSETQRNKGNFPGRFSGRQFSNSRSEMNVSTLELGDSALYLCASSSNGLPSYNEQFFGPGTRLTVL.

The chain recombines TRBV5-1 with TRBJ2-6, with D possibly matching TRBD2 (7 bases). This CDR3 spans 19 amino acids. Per germline, CDR1 SGHRS and CDR2 YFSETQ. Trimming left V 0 bases short and J 0 bases short, with 16 bases between. CDR3 in amino acids: CASSLALGGGVSGANVLTF. The CDR3 nucleotides are TGCGCCAGCAGCTTGGCCCTGGGAGGGGGAGTCTCTGGGGCCAACGTCCTGACTTTC.

This clone was observed a single time. Other DNA sequences in the sample encode the same CDR3. The rearrangement joins TRBV2 to TRBJ1-2; 7 bases agree with TRBD1. V dropped 6 bases and J dropped 3; count of bases not matched to a gene: 1. This CDR3 is built from 12 residues. Per germline, CDR1 SNHLY and CDR2 FYNNEI. CDR3 amino acids: CASRGQDYGYTF. DNA of the CDR3: TGTGCCAGCAGAGGACAGGACTATGGCTACACCTTC.

The V gene is TRBV27, the J gene TRBJ2-3; perhaps TRBD1 as D (5 bases). With 8 bases removed from V and 2 bases from J, the gap between germline ends came to 11 bases. The CDR3 runs to 13 residues. CDR1 is MNHEY and CDR2 is SMNVEV in the germline V gene (reference sequence). The CDR3 is CASHMGPTDTQYF. The CDR3 region has the DNA TGTGCCAGCCACATGGGGCCCACAGATACGCAGTATTTT.

The chain joins TRBV28 to TRBJ2-1; weak D call: TRBD1 (6 bases). The V gene's germline CDR1 is MDHEN and CDR2 SYDVKM. V shed 11 bases and J shed 5 bases, with 31 bases lying between them. This CDR3 has 18 amino acids. The CDR3: CAGHLTGCRHFQDNEQFF. The CDR3 DNA sequence: TGTGCCGGACATTTGACAGGCTGTAGACATTTTCAGGACAATGAGCAGTTCTTC.

The chain is built from TRBV7-8 and TRBJ1-5; TRBD1 aligns across 11 bases. The germline V gene has CDR1 SGHVS and CDR2 FQNEAQ. V gave up 4 bases and J gave up 5 bases; unmatched junction bases: 4. The CDR3 is made up of 15 amino acids. The CDR3 loop is CASSWGQGDYQPQHF. CDR3 nucleotide sequence: TGTGCCAGCAGCTGGGGACAGGGGGACTATCAGCCCCAGCATTTT.

There are a few counts of this clone. The J gene is TRBJ2-3, the V gene TRBV4-3, with D possibly TRBD2 on 7 matching bases. CDR1 and CDR2 (germline): LGHNA, YSLEER. This CDR3 contains 15 residues. Trimming shortened V by 3 bases and J by 0 bases, and 10 bases separated the two germline ends. CDR3 region: CASSQGGGSTDTQYF. The CDR3 DNA is TGCGCCAGCAGCCAGGGCGGGGGCAGCACAGATACGCAGTATTTT.

The genes are TRBV5-4 and TRBJ1-2; D unresolved. This CDR3 spans 14 amino acids. From germline, CDR1 is SGHNT and CDR2 YYREEE (reference sequence). Trimming shortened V by 0 bases and J by 6 bases, and 12 bases separated the two germline ends. DNA of the CDR3: TGTGCCAGCAGCTTGGTACGGAGTGGTCATGGCTACACCTTC. Its protein is CASSLVRSGHGYTF.

The chain couples TRBV20-1 to TRBJ1-2; no clear D. Germline V CDR1 and CDR2: DFQATT, SNEGSKA (reference sequence). The CDR3 spans 11 residues. CDR3 protein: CNSEGVYGYTF. CDR3 sequence (DNA): TGCAACTCGGAGGGCGTCTATGGCTACACCTTC.

J is TRBJ1-6 and V is TRBV5-1, with D maybe TRBD1 (5 bases). Germline V gene lookup returns CDR1 SGHRS and CDR2 YFSETQ. Trimming stripped 3 bases from V and 8 bases from J, with 12 bases between. The CDR3 spans 14 residues. The CDR3 here is CASSSATVDSPLHF. For the CDR3, the DNA is TGCGCCAGCAGCTCCGCGACAGTGGATTCACCCCTCCACTTT.

The chain has TRBV6-2 or TRBV6-3 and TRBJ2-7; no clear D. The ends were cut back, 8 bases at V and 3 bases at J, with 17 bases in the middle. The CDR3 sequence is 14 residues long. The V gene's germline CDR1 is MNHEY and CDR2 SVGEGT. CDR3 coding DNA: TGTGCCAGCGGTTCGCACCGCCACAACTACGAGCAGTACTTC. Translating it yields CASGSHRHNYEQYF.

The chain recombines TRBV28 with TRBJ2-1; D uncertain. This CDR3 comprises 15 residues. CDR1 and CDR2 from the germline V gene are MDHEN and SYDVKM. The V end lost 3 bases, the J end lost 3 bases, and 12 bases lay between the germline ends. CDR3 loop: CASSLAAQVYNEQFF. The CDR3 DNA sequence: TGTGCCAGCAGTTTGGCAGCCCAGGTCTACAATGAGCAGTTCTTC.

Concerning this clone itself: No conserved phenylalanine or tryptophan ends this CDR3, so it is likely a read error. No DNA is shown, since the ends of the CDR3 on it are uncertain; the CDR3 is the one TCRdb lists. This chain joins TRBV27 and TRBJ1-1. The CDR3 adds up to 10 amino acids, both ends counted. Germline V gene sequence: CDR1 MNHEY, CDR2 SMNVEV (reference sequence). CDR3 amino acids: CASSSLGGAG.

The rearrangement joins TRBV7-2 to TRBJ1-3, with 8 bases fitting TRBD1. Germline loops: CDR1 SGHTA, CDR2 FQGNSA. This CDR3 spans 16 amino acids. Trimming took 5 bases from V and 4 from J; bases not matched to a gene: 10. CDR3 in amino acids: CASSGTTGAAGNTIYF. The CDR3 DNA sequence: TGTGCCAGCAGCGGTACGACAGGGGCCGCCGGAAACACCATATATTTT.

The rearrangement uses TRBV4-1 and TRBJ2-2; D is possibly TRBD2 (5 bases). V gave up 3 bases and J gave up 6 bases, with 11 bases separating them. Germline V gives CDR1 MGHRA, CDR2 YSYEKL. The CDR3 is 14 amino acids. The CDR3 sequence: CASSHKERAGELFF. In DNA, the CDR3 is TGCGCCAGCAGCCATAAAGAGAGGGCCGGGGAGCTGTTTTTT.

The V gene is TRBV2, the J gene TRBJ1-2, with TRBD1 as a possible D gene (5 bases). V was trimmed by 6 bases and J by 8 bases, leaving 16 bases between them. Germline V gives CDR1 SNHLY, CDR2 FYNNEI. The CDR3 has 13 residues. Here the CDR3 reads CASRGVPAGGYTF. For the CDR3, the DNA is TGTGCCAGCAGGGGGGTGCCAGCGGGCGGCTACACCTTC.

V usage is TRBV25-1 and J usage is TRBJ1-4; D is unresolved. There are 17 residues in the CDR3. Germline V gene data show CDR1 as MGHDK and CDR2 as SYGVNS. The ends were cut back, 3 bases at V and 0 bases at J, with 14 bases in the middle. The DNA for the CDR3 is TGTGCCAGCAGTGACCAAGGACGGGGAGCAACTAATGAAAAACTGTTTTTT. Protein sequence: CASSDQGRGATNEKLFF. Looking up the rest from reference TRBV25-1 and TRBJ1-4 gives the full variable domain: EADIYQTPRYLVIGTGKKITLECSQTMGHDKMYWYQQDPGMELHLIHYSYGVNSTEKGDLSSESTVSRIRTEHFPLTLESARPSHTSQYLCASSDQGRGATNEKLFFGSGTQLSVL.

The chain employs TRBV6-5 and TRBJ1-6; perhaps TRBD1 as D (5 bases). The CDR3 runs to 15 residues. CDR1 is MNHEY, CDR2 SVGAGI, per germline. V lost 5 bases to trimming and J lost 9 bases, with 17 bases between them. CDR3 DNA sequence: TGTGCCAGCAGTACAGGTCTAGGGGTTAGTTCACCCCTCCACTTT. This codes for CASSTGLGVSSPLHF.

This chain links TRBV11-3 with TRBJ2-3, with 7 bases fitting TRBD1. The V and J ends lost 3 bases and 0 bases, in that order; junction bases with no gene match: 3. This CDR3 spans 15 amino acids. Germline V gene sequence: CDR1 SGHNT, CDR2 YENEEA. In DNA, the CDR3 is TGTGCCAGCAGCTTCTCAGGGGGTAGCACAGATACGCAGTATTTT. Residues: CASSFSGGSTDTQYF. Drawing the rest from reference TRBV11-3 and TRBJ2-3, the complete variable domain is EAGVVQSPRYKIIEKKQPVAFWCNPISGHNTLYWYLQNLGQGPELLIRYENEEAVDDSQLPKDRFSAERLKGVDSTLKIQPAELGDSAVYLCASSFSGGSTDTQYFGPGTRLTVL.

Only one count was recorded for this clone. This chain joins TRBV11-3 and TRBJ2-4, with 7 nucleotides matching TRBD2. Germline trimming cut 5 bases from V and 3 bases from J; bases unmatched to any gene: 7. Looked up from germline, CDR1 is SGHNT and CDR2 is YENEEA. The CDR3 consists of 15 residues. The CDR3 DNA sequence: TGTGCCAGCAGCCCGGGACCGGGGGGCAAAAACATTCAGTACTTC. This sequence encodes CASSPGPGGKNIQYF.

The chain recombines TRBV7-6 with TRBJ2-5; TRBD2 agrees at 8 bases. The CDR3 spans 16 residues. The J segment lost 5 bases and the V segment lost 5 bases, leaving 13 bases of the junction unmatched. CDR1 and CDR2 (germline): SGHVS, FNYEAQ. CDR3 DNA: TGTGCCAGCAGCCTAACCGGGACTAGTCATACCGAGACCCAGTACTTC. This sequence encodes CASSLTGTSHTETQYF.

The chain links TRBV2 to TRBJ2-7; 8 bases are a match to TRBD1. V shed 3 bases and J 2 bases; nucleotides not matched to a gene: 3. Germline CDR1 is SNHLY and CDR2 is FYNNEI. The CDR3 spans 14 residues. In DNA form, the CDR3 reads TGTGCCAGCAGTGATAGGGGACAGGCCTACGAGCAGTACGTC. Translating gives CASSDRGQAYEQYV.

J is TRBJ1-6 and V is TRBV7-9; D perhaps matches TRBD1 (5 bases). The germline V gene encodes CDR1 SEHNR and CDR2 FQNEAQ (reference sequence). Between the trimmed V and J ends, which lost 6 bases and 8 bases, there was a span of 11 bases. CDR3 length equals 13 residues. As DNA, the CDR3 is TGTGCCAGCAGTGGGGGGTATTATTCACCCCTCCACTTT. Translated: CASSGGYYSPLHF.